This is a list of T cell receptor beta chains from one sample in a study of T cell repertoires in cytomegalovirus infection. TCRdb recomputed calls from the reads with MiXCR, one row per CDR3 protein. The sample has about 530,000 distinct CDR3 sequences; about a quarter are singletons. The specimen sequenced was PBMCs. The receptors shown here come from a human donor in good health (CMV status not recorded). Some clones in this sample may be carry-over from other donors' samples. The CDR3 runs from the conserved cysteine through the conserved F or W. Each record gives: CDR3 protein, CDR3 DNA, J gene, D gene, clone size, V gene. A D gene is named only where the DNA matches it firmly. Clone size is given for some rows only: seen once, a few or many times, or a class if the clone is expanded.

CDR3aa: CASSLTPGQNSYEQYF
CDR3nt: TGTGCCAGCAGCTTAACTCCAGGGCAAAACTCCTACGAGCAGTACTTC
j_gene: TRBJ2-7
d_gene: NA
abundance: many
v_gene: TRBV7-2

CDR3aa: CASSYTRFGRETQYF
CDR3nt: TGTGCCAGCAGTTATACTAGGTTTGGTCGAGAGACCCAGTACTTC
j_gene: TRBJ2-5
d_gene: NA
abundance: few
v_gene: TRBV12-3/TRBV12-4

CDR3aa: CASSQRRLSGANVLTF
CDR3nt: TGCGCCAGCAGTCAACGACGCTTATCTGGGGCCAACGTCCTGACTTTC
j_gene: TRBJ2-6
d_gene: NA
abundance: few
v_gene: TRBV23-1

CDR3aa: CASSLPGSFTGELFF
CDR3nt: TGTGCCAGCAGCTTGCCAGGCAGCTTCACCGGGGAGCTGTTTTTT
j_gene: TRBJ2-2
d_gene: NA
abundance: NA
v_gene: TRBV7-6

CDR3aa: CASSAGTQTGELFF
CDR3nt: TGTGCCAGCAGTGCCGGGACTCAGACCGGGGAGCTGTTTTTT
j_gene: TRBJ2-2
d_gene: NA
abundance: NA
v_gene: TRBV2

CDR3aa: CASSQGADGYTF
CDR3nt: TGCGCCAGCAGCCAAGGTGCGGATGGCTACACCTTC
j_gene: TRBJ1-2
d_gene: NA
abundance: NA
v_gene: TRBV4-1

CDR3aa: CSARDEGFRTDTQYF
CDR3nt: TGCAGTGCTAGAGACGAGGGGTTTCGCACAGATACGCAGTATTTT
j_gene: TRBJ2-3
d_gene: NA
abundance: NA
v_gene: TRBV20-1

CDR3aa: CASTLSALAVRETQYF
CDR3nt: TGTGCCAGCACCCTTAGCGCCCTAGCGGTTCGAGAGACCCAGTACTTC
j_gene: TRBJ2-5
d_gene: TRBD2
abundance: many
v_gene: TRBV7-8

CDR3aa: CASRKGLAGGKTDTQYF
CDR3nt: TGTGCCAGCAGAAAGGGACTAGCGGGAGGAAAGACAGATACGCAGTATTTT
j_gene: TRBJ2-3
d_gene: TRBD2
abundance: NA
v_gene: TRBV28

CDR3aa: CASSNTQETQYF
CDR3nt: TGTGCCAGTAGCAACACTCAAGAGACCCAGTACTTC
j_gene: TRBJ2-5
d_gene: NA
abundance: NA
v_gene: TRBV19

CDR3aa: CASSLAPPSRNEQFF
CDR3nt: TGCGCCAGCAGCTTGGCCCCCCCCTCTCGCAATGAGCAGTTCTTC
j_gene: TRBJ2-1
d_gene: NA
abundance: NA
v_gene: TRBV5-1

CDR3aa: CASRDEGLTGELFF
CDR3nt: TGTGCCAGCAGGGATGAGGGCCTCACCGGGGAGCTGTTTTTT
j_gene: TRBJ2-2
d_gene: NA
abundance: NA
v_gene: TRBV27

CDR3aa: CAISDILAGGSEQYF
CDR3nt: TGTGCCATCAGTGATATCCTAGCGGGGGGTAGCGAGCAGTACTTC
j_gene: TRBJ2-7
d_gene: TRBD2
abundance: few
v_gene: TRBV10-3

CDR3aa: CASSQERAQYF
CDR3nt: TGTGCCAGCAGCCAAGAGAGGGCGCAGTACTTC
j_gene: TRBJ2-7
d_gene: NA
abundance: few
v_gene: TRBV3-1

CDR3aa: CASSLIGAGNRGYTDTQYF
CDR3nt: TGTGCCAGCAGCTTAATCGGAGCTGGGAACAGGGGGTATACAGATACGCAGTATTTT
j_gene: TRBJ2-3
d_gene: TRBD1
abundance: few
v_gene: TRBV7-2

CDR3aa: CANLGEPGPVGLFF
CDR3nt: TGTGCTAACCTAGGGGAACCGGGGCCCGTTGGTCTGTTTTTT
j_gene: TRBJ1-4
d_gene: NA
abundance: NA
v_gene: TRBV12-5

CDR3aa: CSVESPGVKAEAFF
CDR3nt: TGCAGCGTTGAGTCCCCCGGGGTGAAGGCTGAAGCTTTCTTT
j_gene: TRBJ1-1
d_gene: NA
abundance: NA
v_gene: TRBV29-1

CDR3aa: CASSGRTKQEYYGYTF
CDR3nt: TGTGCCAGTAGCGGTAGGACCAAACAGGAGTACTATGGCTACACCTTC
j_gene: TRBJ1-2
d_gene: NA
abundance: few
v_gene: TRBV19

CDR3aa: CASRYTTGYGYTF
CDR3nt: TGTGCCAGCAGGTACACGACAGGGTATGGCTACACCTTC
j_gene: TRBJ1-2
d_gene: TRBD1
abundance: NA
v_gene: TRBV28

CDR3aa: CASSQGTGGLYGYTF
CDR3nt: TGCGCCAGCAGCCAAGGGACCGGCGGGCTCTATGGCTACACCTTC
j_gene: TRBJ1-2
d_gene: NA
abundance: NA
v_gene: TRBV4-1

CDR3aa: CASSQEGGTGELFF
CDR3nt: TGTGCCAGCAGCCAAGAGGGGGGAACCGGGGAGCTGTTTTTT
j_gene: TRBJ2-2
d_gene: NA
abundance: NA
v_gene: TRBV3-1

CDR3aa: CASSSIDSETQYF
CDR3nt: TGTGCTAGCAGCTCTATAGACTCGGAGACCCAGTACTTC
j_gene: TRBJ2-5
d_gene: NA
abundance: few
v_gene: TRBV7-6

CDR3aa: CASSWFWGDSYNEQFF
CDR3nt: TGTGCCAGCAGTTGGTTCTGGGGAGATTCCTACAATGAGCAGTTCTTC
j_gene: TRBJ2-1
d_gene: NA
abundance: few
v_gene: TRBV12-3/TRBV12-4

CDR3aa: CASSLGRVAGGGDEQFF
CDR3nt: TGTGCCAGCAGCTTAGGACGTGTAGCGGGAGGAGGAGATGAGCAGTTCTTC
j_gene: TRBJ2-1
d_gene: TRBD2
abundance: few
v_gene: TRBV7-2

CDR3aa: CATSRRENRGGDTQYF
CDR3nt: TGTGCCACCTCAAGACGGGAGAATAGAGGGGGAGATACGCAGTATTTT
j_gene: TRBJ2-3
d_gene: NA
abundance: NA
v_gene: TRBV24-1

CDR3aa: CASRRAGGGTDTQYF
CDR3nt: TGTGCCAGCAGGCGCGCAGGGGGGGGCACAGATACGCAGTATTTT
j_gene: TRBJ2-3
d_gene: NA
abundance: few
v_gene: TRBV7-9

CDR3aa: CASSLWGPYLTDTQYF
CDR3nt: TGTGCCAGCAGCTTATGGGGGCCCTACTTGACAGATACGCAGTATTTT
j_gene: TRBJ2-3
d_gene: NA
abundance: many
v_gene: TRBV7-2

CDR3aa: CSVDLAAPGGNTIYF
CDR3nt: TGCAGCGTTGATTTAGCAGCTCCAGGAGGAAACACCATATATTTT
j_gene: TRBJ1-3
d_gene: NA
abundance: NA
v_gene: TRBV29-1